This TCR beta chain was retrieved from a study of blood T cell repertoires in COVID-19. Study background: The cDNA or gDNA used as material had been derived from T cells, B-cell-depleted T cells, or PBMCs.

V dropped 2 bases and J dropped 15 bases, with 15 bases sitting between them. CDR1 is SGHKS and CDR2 is YYEKEE in the germline V gene (reference sequence). This CDR3 is 13 amino acids long. In the authors' methods: Estimation of nucleated cell counts was performed using reference gene primer amplification. Profiling relied on immunoSEQ multiplex PCR, and the TCRdb table lists in-frame clones only, not all of them. V and J calls and clone size are given by that table; D and trimming were obtained from the DNA. Of 250,000 to 300,000 clones listed, roughly 90% are singletons. Those enrolled in Seattle joined during active infection and were followed longitudinally afterward.

Sequencing was performed on peripheral blood. V gene TRBV5-5 combines with J gene TRBJ1-6; D might be TRBD1 (5 bases). This TCR was recovered from a woman in her thirties with COVID-19, enrolled during active disease. For the CDR3, the DNA is TGTGCCAGCAGCTTACCAACCGACAGACTCCTCCACTTT. Translation gives CASSLPTDRLLHF.